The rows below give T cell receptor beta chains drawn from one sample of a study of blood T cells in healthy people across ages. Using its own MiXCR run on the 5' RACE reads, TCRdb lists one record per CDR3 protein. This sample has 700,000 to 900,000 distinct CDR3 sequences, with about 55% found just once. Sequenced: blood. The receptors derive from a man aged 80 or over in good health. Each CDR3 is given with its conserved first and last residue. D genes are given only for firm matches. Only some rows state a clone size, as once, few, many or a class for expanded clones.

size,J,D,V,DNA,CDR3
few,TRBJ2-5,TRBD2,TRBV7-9,TGTGCCAGTGGGGAGGGGACTAGCGCGAAAGAGACCCAGTACTTC,CASGEGTSAKETQYF
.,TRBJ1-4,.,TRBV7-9,TGTGCCAGCAGCCAGGCGGGGGCGGATGAAAAACTGTTTTTT,CASSQAGADEKLFF
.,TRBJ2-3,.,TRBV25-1,TGTGCCAGCAGTGAATCGATCCCGGCCCTAAGGCCTCCGGGATCCCACAGATACGCGTATTTT,CASSESIPALRPPGSHRYAYF
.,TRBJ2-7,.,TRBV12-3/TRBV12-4,TGTGCCAGCAGTTTTGGGGATATCCCCTACGAGCAGTACTTC,CASSFGDIPYEQYF
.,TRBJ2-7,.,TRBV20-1,TGCAGTGCTGACCCTCAAAACCGGGACAAACGGACCTACGAGCAGTACTTC,CSADPQNRDKRTYEQYF
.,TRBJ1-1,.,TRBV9,TGTGCCAGCAGCACCCGAGGGGGTTTTGAAGCTTTCTTT,CASSTRGGFEAFF
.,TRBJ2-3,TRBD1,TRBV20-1,TGCAGTGCTGTTAAGACAGGGGGCATAGATACGCAGTATTTT,CSAVKTGGIDTQYF
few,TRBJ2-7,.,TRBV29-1,TGCAGCGTTGAAGTGGGGGCACGTTGGGAGTACGAGCAGTACTTC,CSVEVGARWEYEQYF
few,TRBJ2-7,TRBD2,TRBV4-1,TGCGCCAGCAGCCAAGGTGCGCCCGGGACTAGCGGGAGCCCCGAGCAGTACTTC,CASSQGAPGTSGSPEQYF
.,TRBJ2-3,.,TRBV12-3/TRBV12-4,TGTGCCAGCACCCTAAAGGATACGCAGTATTTT,CASTLKDTQYF
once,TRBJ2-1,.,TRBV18,TGTGCCAGCTCGCACTCGGCGTCCTCCTACAATGAGCAGTTCTTC,CASSHSASSYNEQFF
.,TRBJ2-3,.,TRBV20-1,TGCAGCGGAGTGTCCTCTAGGCGCGCAGATACGCAGTATTTT,CSGVSSRRADTQYF
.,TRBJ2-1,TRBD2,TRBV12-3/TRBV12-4,TGTGCCAGCATAGAGGGGAGGGCCCCCTACAATGAGCAGTTCTTC,CASIEGRAPYNEQFF
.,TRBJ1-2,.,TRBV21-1,TGTGCCAGCAGCAGCCGCCGGGAGAACTATGGCTACACCTTC,CASSSRRENYGYTF
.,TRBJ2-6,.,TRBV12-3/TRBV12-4,TGTGCCAGCAGGGCACAGGGTGAAAGGGGGGCCAACGTCCTGACTTTC,CASRAQGERGANVLTF
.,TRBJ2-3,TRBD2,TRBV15,TGTGCCACCAGCAGAGATGGCGGGAGTCTGACAGATACGCAGTATTTT,CATSRDGGSLTDTQYF
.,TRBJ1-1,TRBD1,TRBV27,TGTGCCAGCAGTAGAGGACCGGGACAGGGGTTGTCGGACACTGAAGCTTTCTTT,CASSRGPGQGLSDTEAFF
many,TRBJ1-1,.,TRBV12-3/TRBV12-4,TGTGCCAGCAGTGCAAGACTTGGATCGAACACTGAAGCTTTCTTT,CASSARLGSNTEAFF
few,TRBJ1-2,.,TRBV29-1,TGCAGCGTTGAGGCCAGGGCGGGCTATGGCTACACCTTC,CSVEARAGYGYTF
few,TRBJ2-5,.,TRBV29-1,TGCAGCGTTGCCCGTTTGTACCAAGAGACCCAGTACTTC,CSVARLYQETQYF
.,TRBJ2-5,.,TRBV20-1,TGCAGTGTCAGCGGCGGGGTGGCCCAGTACTTC,CSVSGGVAQYF
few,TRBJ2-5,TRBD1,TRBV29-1,TGCAGCGCAGAGAGGACAGGGACGGGAGAGACCCAGTACTTC,CSAERTGTGETQYF
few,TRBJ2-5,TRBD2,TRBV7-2,TGTGCCAGCAGCTTAGTGGGGACTAGTCAAGAGACCCAGTACTTC,CASSLVGTSQETQYF
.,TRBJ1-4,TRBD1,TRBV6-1,TGTGCCAGCAGTGAAAGGGACAGGGCTTATGAAAAACTGTTTTTT,CASSERDRAYEKLFF
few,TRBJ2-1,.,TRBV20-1,TGCAGTGCGGAAGACCCTAGCGACAATGAGCAGTTCTTC,CSAEDPSDNEQFF
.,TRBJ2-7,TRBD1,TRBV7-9,TGTGCCAGCAGCTTAGCGCGCGGACAGGGCGAGTACGAGCAGTACTTC,CASSLARGQGEYEQYF
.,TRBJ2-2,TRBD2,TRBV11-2,TGTGCCAGCAGCTTAATAAGCGGGAGGGCCCTTGCCACCGGGGAGCTGTTTTTT,CASSLISGRALATGELFF
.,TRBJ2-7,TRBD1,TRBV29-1,TGCAGCGTGGTAGGACAGGGGGCAAGGGAGCAGTACTTC,CSVVGQGAREQYF
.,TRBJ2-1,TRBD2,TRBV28,TGTGCCAGCACTGCGGGAGGGTCTTACAATGAGCAGTTCTTC,CASTAGGSYNEQFF
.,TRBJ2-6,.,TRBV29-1,TGCAGCGTCTTGGGGGGCCCTGGGGCCAACGTCCTGACTTTC,CSVLGGPGANVLTF
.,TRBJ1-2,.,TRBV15,TGTGCCACCAGCAGAGACCCAACTAACTATGGCTACACCTTC,CATSRDPTNYGYTF
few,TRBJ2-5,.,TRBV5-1,TGCGCCAGCAGAACCGGGCCGACCGAGACCCAGTACTTC,CASRTGPTETQYF
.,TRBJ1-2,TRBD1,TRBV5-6,TGTGCCAGCAGCTTGGGACGCAGGGGGCACTATGGCTACACCTTC,CASSLGRRGHYGYTF
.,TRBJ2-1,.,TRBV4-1,TGCGCCAGCAGCCAAGCGCTAGCGATAGTAAATGAGCAGTTCTTC,CASSQALAIVNEQFF
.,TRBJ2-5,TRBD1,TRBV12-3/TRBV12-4,TGTGCCAGCAGTTACCGCGGGACAGGGATCTATGAGCAGTACTTC,CASSYRGTGIYEQYF
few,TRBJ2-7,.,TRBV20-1,TGCAGTGCTCGGAATTCCTACGAGCAGTACTTC,CSARNSYEQYF
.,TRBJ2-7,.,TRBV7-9,TGTGCCAGCAGCTTAGGGGCCAGGGGCAATGAGCAGTACTTC,CASSLGARGNEQYF
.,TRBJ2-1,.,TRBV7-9,TGTGCCAGCAGCTTAGCGCAGGGCCTAGTGGGGCCCAATGAGCAGTTCTTC,CASSLAQGLVGPNEQFF
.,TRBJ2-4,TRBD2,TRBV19,TGTGCCAGTAGTCCGGGACTAGCGGGAACGACCAAAAACATTCAGTACTTC,CASSPGLAGTTKNIQYF
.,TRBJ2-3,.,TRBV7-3,TGTGCCAGCAGCTACTCCCTTGGCGGACAGACAGATACGCAGTATTTT,CASSYSLGGQTDTQYF
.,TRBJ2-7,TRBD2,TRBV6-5,TGTGCCAGCAGAGGGACTAGCGGGAGTCGGGAGCAGTACTTC,CASRGTSGSREQYF
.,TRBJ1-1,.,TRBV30,TGTGCCTGGAGTGGGGGCAGGGGCACTGAAGCTTTCTTT,CAWSGGRGTEAFF
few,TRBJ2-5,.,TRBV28,TGTGCCAGCAGTGACGGACCGCGAGAGACCCAGTACTTC,CASSDGPRETQYF
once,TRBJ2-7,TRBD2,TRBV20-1,TGCAGTGCTAGAGATCGGACTAGCGGGAGAGCCCACGAGCAGTACTTC,CSARDRTSGRAHEQYF
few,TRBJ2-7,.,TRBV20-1,TGCAGTGCTAGACCACTAGCAGGGCCTGGGGGCGAGCAGTACTTC,CSARPLAGPGGEQYF
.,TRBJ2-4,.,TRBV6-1,TGTGCCAGCAGTGAAAATGGTCTGAACATTCAGTACTTC,CASSENGLNIQYF
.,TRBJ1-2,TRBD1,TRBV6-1,TGTGCCAGCAGGGGTGGGACAGGGGGCTATGGCTACACCTTC,CASRGGTGGYGYTF
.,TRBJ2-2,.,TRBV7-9,TGTGCCAGCAGCTCAAAGTCGGGCGGGACGAACACCGGGGAGCTGTTTTTT,CASSSKSGGTNTGELFF
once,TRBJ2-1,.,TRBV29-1,TGCAGCGTTGTCTGGGGCTGGTACAATGAGCAGTTCTTC,CSVVWGWYNEQFF